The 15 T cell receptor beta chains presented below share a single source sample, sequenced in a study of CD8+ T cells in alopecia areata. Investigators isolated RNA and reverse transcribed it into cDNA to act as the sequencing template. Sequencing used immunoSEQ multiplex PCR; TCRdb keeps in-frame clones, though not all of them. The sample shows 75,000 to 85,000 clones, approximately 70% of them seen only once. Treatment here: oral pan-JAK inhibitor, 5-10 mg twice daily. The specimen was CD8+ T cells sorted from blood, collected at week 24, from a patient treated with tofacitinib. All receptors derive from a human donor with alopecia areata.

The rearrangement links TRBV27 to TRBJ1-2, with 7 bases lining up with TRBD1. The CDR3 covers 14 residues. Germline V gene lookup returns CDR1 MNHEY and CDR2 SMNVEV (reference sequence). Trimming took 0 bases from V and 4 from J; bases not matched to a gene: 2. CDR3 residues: CASSLSTGTYGYTF. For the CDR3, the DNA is TGTGCCAGCAGTTTATCGACAGGGACCTATGGCTACACCTTC.

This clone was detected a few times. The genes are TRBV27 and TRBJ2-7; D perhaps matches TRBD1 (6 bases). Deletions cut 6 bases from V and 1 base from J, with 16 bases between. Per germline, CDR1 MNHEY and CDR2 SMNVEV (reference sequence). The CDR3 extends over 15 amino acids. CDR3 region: CASSSRPGHSYEQYF. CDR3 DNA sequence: TGTGCCAGCAGCAGCAGACCGGGACATTCCTACGAGCAGTACTTC.

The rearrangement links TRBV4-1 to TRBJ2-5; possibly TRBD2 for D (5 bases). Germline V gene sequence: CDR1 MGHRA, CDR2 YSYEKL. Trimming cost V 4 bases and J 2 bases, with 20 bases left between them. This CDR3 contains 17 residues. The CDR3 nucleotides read TGCGCCAGCAGCCCGCACGCCGGACTGCCACTACAAGAGACCCAGTACTTC. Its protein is CASSPHAGLPLQETQYF.

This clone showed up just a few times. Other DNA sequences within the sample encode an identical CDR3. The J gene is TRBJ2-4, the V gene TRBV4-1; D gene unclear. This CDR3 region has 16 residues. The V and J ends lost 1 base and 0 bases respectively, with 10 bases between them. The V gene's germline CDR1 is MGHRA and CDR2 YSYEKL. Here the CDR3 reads CASSQVGGLAKNIQYF. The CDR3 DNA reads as TGCGCCAGCAGCCAAGTGGGCGGTCTAGCCAAAAACATTCAGTACTTC.

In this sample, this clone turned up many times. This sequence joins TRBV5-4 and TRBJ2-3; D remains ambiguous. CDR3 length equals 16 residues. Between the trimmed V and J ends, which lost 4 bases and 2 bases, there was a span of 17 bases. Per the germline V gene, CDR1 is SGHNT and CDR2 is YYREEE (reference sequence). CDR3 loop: CASSQDPTSPTDTQYF. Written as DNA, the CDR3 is TGTGCCAGCAGCCAAGACCCGACAAGCCCCACAGATACGCAGTATTTT.

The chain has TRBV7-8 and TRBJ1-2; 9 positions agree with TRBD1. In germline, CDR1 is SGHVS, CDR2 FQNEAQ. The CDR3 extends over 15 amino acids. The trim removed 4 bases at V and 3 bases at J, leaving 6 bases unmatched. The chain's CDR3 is CASSSSRDRDYGYTF. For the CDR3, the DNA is TGTGCCAGCAGCTCCTCTCGGGACAGGGACTATGGCTACACCTTC.

The CDR3 is CASSQELSEQFF. Here the CDR3 DNA reads TGCGCCAGCAGCCAGGAGTTGAGTGAGCAGTTCTTC. The gene calls are TRBV4-3 and TRBJ2-1, with D unclear. Deletions cut 3 bases from V and 9 bases from J, with 9 bases between. The germline V gene encodes CDR1 LGHNA and CDR2 YSLEER. The CDR3 spans 12 residues.

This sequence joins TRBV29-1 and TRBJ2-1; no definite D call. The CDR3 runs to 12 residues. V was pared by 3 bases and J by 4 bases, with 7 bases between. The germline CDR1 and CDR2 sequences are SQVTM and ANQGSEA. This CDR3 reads CSVEGLYNEQFF. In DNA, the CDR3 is TGCAGCGTTGAGGGCCTTTACAATGAGCAGTTCTTC.

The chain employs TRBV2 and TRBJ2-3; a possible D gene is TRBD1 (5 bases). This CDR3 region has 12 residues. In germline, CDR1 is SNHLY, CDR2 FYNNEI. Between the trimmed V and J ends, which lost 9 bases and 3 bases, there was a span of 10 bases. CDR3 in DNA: TGTGCCAGTCGAAGGGGAACAGATACGCAGTATTTT. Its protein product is CASRRGTDTQYF.

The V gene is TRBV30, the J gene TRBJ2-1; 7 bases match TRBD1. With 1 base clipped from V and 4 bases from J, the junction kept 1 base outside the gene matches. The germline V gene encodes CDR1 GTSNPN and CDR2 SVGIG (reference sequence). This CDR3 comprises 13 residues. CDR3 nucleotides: TGTGCCTGGAGTGCGGGACAGTACAATGAGCAGTTCTTC. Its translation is CAWSAGQYNEQFF. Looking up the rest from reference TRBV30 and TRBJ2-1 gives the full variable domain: SQTIHQWPATLVQPVGSPLSLECTVEGTSNPNLYWYRQAAGRGLQLLFYSVGIGQISSEVPQNLSASRPQDRQFILSSKKLLLSDSGFYLCAWSAGQYNEQFFGPGTRLTVL.

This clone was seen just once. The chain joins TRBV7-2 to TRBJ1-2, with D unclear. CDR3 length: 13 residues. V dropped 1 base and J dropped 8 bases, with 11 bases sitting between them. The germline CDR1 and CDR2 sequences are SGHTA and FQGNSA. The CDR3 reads CASSLVANRGYTF. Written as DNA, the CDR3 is TGTGCCAGCAGCTTAGTGGCCAATAGGGGCTACACCTTC.

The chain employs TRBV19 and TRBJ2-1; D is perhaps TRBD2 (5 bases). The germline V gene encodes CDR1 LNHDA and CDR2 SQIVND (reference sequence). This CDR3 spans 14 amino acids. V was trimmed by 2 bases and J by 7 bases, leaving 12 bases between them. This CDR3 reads CASSILFGVNEQFF. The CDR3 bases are TGTGCCAGTAGTATATTGTTCGGGGTAAATGAGCAGTTCTTC.

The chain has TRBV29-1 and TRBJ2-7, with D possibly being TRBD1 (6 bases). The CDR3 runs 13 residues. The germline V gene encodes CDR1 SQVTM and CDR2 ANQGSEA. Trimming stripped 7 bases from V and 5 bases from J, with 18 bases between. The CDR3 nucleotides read TGCAGCGCATATGGAACAGGGAAGGACGAGCAGTACTTC. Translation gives CSAYGTGKDEQYF.

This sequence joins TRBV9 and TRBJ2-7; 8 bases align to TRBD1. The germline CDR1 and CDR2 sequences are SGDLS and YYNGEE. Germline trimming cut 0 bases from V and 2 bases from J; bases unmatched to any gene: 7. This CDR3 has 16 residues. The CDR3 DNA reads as TGTGCCAGCAGCGTAGATCAGGGGGCTTTAACCTACGAGCAGTACTTC. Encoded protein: CASSVDQGALTYEQYF.

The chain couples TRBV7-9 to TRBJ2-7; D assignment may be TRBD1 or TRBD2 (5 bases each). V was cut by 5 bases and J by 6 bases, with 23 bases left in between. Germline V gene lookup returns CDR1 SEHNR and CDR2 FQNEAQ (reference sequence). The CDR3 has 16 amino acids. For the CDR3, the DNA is TGTGCCAGCAGCCCAGCCCCCCGGGGCTCACCGGGCGAGCAGTACTTC. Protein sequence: CASSPAPRGSPGEQYF.